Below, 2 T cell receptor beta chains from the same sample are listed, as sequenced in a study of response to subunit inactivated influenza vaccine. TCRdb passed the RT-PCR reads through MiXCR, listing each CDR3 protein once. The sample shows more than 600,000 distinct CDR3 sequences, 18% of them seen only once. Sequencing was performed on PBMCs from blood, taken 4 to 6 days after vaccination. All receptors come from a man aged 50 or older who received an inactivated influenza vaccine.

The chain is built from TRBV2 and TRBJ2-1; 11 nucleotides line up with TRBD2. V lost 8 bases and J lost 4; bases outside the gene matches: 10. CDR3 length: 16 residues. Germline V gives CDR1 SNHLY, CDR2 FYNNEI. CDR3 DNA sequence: TGTGCCAGCGGCGGGAAGGTAGCGGGAGGGTACAATGAGCAGTTCTTC. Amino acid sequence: CASGGKVAGGYNEQFF.

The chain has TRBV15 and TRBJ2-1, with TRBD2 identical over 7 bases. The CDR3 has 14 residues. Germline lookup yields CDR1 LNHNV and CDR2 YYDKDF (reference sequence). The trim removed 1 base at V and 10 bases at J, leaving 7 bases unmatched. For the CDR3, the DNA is TGTGCCACCAGCAGAGTGGATGCGGGAGCAGAGCAGTTCTTC. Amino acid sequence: CATSRVDAGAEQFF.